This is a list of T cell receptor beta chains from one sample in a study of blood T cell repertoires in COVID-19. Repertoires were generated with immunoSEQ multiplex PCR, while TCRdb's copy carries only in-frame clones and drops some. The sample includes 200,000 to 250,000 clones, about 87% of them seen just once. Sequences were obtained from peripheral blood. These receptor sequences come from a man between 65 and 85 years old with acute or convalescent COVID-19. CDR3s include the opening cysteine and the closing phenylalanine or tryptophan. The D gene is left open where the match is weak. Clone size is not always given. Where it is, it says once, few, many or a class for expanded clones.

abundance	v_gene	d_gene	j_gene	CDR3aa	CDR3nt
NA	TRBV7-3	NA	TRBJ2-7	CASSLIPGVFYEQYF	TGTGCCAGCAGCTTAATCCCAGGGGTATTTTACGAGCAGTACTTC
few	TRBV7-9	NA	TRBJ1-6	CASSLARGSDSPLHF	TGTGCCAGCAGCTTAGCGCGAGGGTCCGATTCACCCCTCCACTTT
NA	TRBV3-1/TRBV3-2	NA	TRBJ2-2	CASSQARLNTGELFF	TGTGCCAGCAGCCAAGCCAGGCTGAACACCGGGGAGCTGTTTTTT
NA	TRBV18	TRBD1	TRBJ2-3	CASSRYRDRGWDTQYF	TGTGCCAGCTCACGATACCGGGACAGGGGATGGGATACGCAGTATTTT
NA	TRBV19	TRBD1	TRBJ2-4	CASRQGDGAKNIQYF	TGTGCCAGTCGCCAGGGGGATGGTGCCAAAAACATTCAGTACTTC
NA	TRBV28	NA	TRBJ1-1	CASSSIASGNTEAFF	TGTGCCAGCAGTTCCATCGCCTCAGGGAACACTGAAGCTTTCTTT
NA	TRBV24-1	NA	TRBJ2-3	CATSDYTDTQYF	TGTGCCACCAGTGACTACACAGATACGCAGTATTTT
NA	TRBV7-8	NA	TRBJ2-3	CASSYIGVSDTQYF	TGTGCCAGCTCGTATATTGGAGTTTCAGATACGCAGTATTTT
NA	TRBV28	TRBD2	TRBJ2-1	CASSLGRVAALNGEQFF	TGTGCCAGCAGTTTGGGGAGGGTAGCGGCCTTAAATGGGGAGCAGTTCTTC
NA	TRBV5-4	TRBD1	TRBJ1-2	CASSFRDRAFYGYTF	TGTGCCAGCAGCTTCCGGGACAGGGCGTTCTATGGCTACACCTTC
NA	TRBV7-8	NA	TRBJ1-4	CASSFDSTTNEKLFF	TGTGCCAGCAGCTTCGACAGTACAACTAATGAAAAACTGTTTTTT
NA	TRBV28	TRBD2	TRBJ2-6	CASRNPGLASGANVLTF	TGTGCCAGTAGGAACCCGGGACTAGCGTCGGGGGCCAACGTCCTGACTTTC
NA	TRBV27	TRBD1	TRBJ2-7	CASSSQTGSSYEQYF	TGTGCCAGCAGTTCACAGACAGGGAGCTCCTACGAGCAGTACTTC
NA	TRBV7-2	TRBD2	TRBJ2-1	CASSFPATSGSSYNEQFF	TGTGCCAGCAGCTTCCCAGCGACTAGCGGGAGTTCCTACAATGAGCAGTTCTTC
NA	TRBV30	TRBD1	TRBJ1-1	CAYKTTGGNTEAFF	TGTGCCTACAAGACCACAGGGGGCAACACTGAAGCTTTCTTT
NA	TRBV24-1	TRBD2	TRBJ2-1	CATSDGTSGREVNEQFF	TGTGCCACCAGTGACGGGACTAGCGGCCGAGAAGTCAATGAGCAGTTCTTC
NA	TRBV3-1/TRBV3-2	NA	TRBJ1-3	CASSQDHTSGNTIYF	TGTGCCAGCAGCCAAGACCACACCTCTGGAAACACCATATATTTT
NA	TRBV5-1	TRBD1	TRBJ2-1	CASSLGQGYNEQFF	TGCGCCAGCAGCTTGGGACAGGGGTACAATGAGCAGTTCTTC
NA	TRBV7-2	TRBD1	TRBJ1-2	CASSSQGADYGYTF	TGTGCCAGCAGCTCACAGGGGGCGGACTATGGCTACACCTTC
NA	TRBV6-1	TRBD2	TRBJ2-3	CASSEALLAGVSDTQYF	TGTGCCAGCAGTGAAGCCCTACTAGCGGGAGTCTCAGATACGCAGTATTTT
NA	TRBV5-1	NA	TRBJ2-5	CASSFEEGGRTQYF	TGCGCCAGCAGCTTTGAAGAGGGAGGAAGGACCCAGTACTTC
NA	TRBV19	NA	TRBJ1-5	CASSIGSGSNQPQHF	TGTGCCAGTAGTATAGGGTCAGGGAGCAATCAGCCCCAGCATTTT
once	TRBV30	NA	TRBJ2-5	CAWSGMTVFQETQYF	TGTGCCTGGAGTGGAATGACAGTGTTCCAAGAGACCCAGTACTTC
NA	TRBV25-1	NA	TRBJ1-2	CASSESNRMGYTF	TGTGCCAGCAGTGAATCGAACAGGATGGGCTACACCTTC
NA	TRBV19	TRBD1	TRBJ1-5	CASSTTGASISNQPQHF	TGTGCCAGTAGTACAACAGGGGCGAGCATTAGCAATCAGCCCCAGCATTTT
NA	TRBV6-5	NA	TRBJ2-3	CASTLGSVDTQYF	TGTGCCAGCACCCTGGGTAGCGTGGATACGCAGTATTTT
NA	TRBV28	TRBD2	TRBJ2-7	CASSSPSGTSDEQYF	TGTGCCAGCAGTTCCCCTTCCGGGACTAGCGACGAGCAGTACTTC
NA	TRBV5-1	TRBD2	TRBJ2-2	CASSMQPAGGATGELFF	TGCGCCAGCAGCATGCAACCAGCGGGAGGGGCCACCGGGGAGCTGTTTTTT
NA	TRBV5-1	NA	TRBJ1-4	CASSSGEKLFF	TGCGCCAGCAGCTCGGGGGAAAAACTGTTTTTT
NA	TRBV27	NA	TRBJ2-1	CASSRLLLRSSYNEQFF	TGTGCCAGCAGTCGGTTGTTATTAAGGAGCTCCTACAATGAGCAGTTCTTC
NA	TRBV19	TRBD1	TRBJ1-1	CASSTHRGQNTEAFF	TGTGCCAGTAGTACACACAGGGGACAGAACACTGAAGCTTTCTTT
NA	TRBV5-1	TRBD2	TRBJ2-5	CASSPGSAGVEETQYF	TGCGCCAGCAGCCCAGGGTCAGCGGGAGTGGAAGAGACCCAGTACTTC
NA	TRBV5-6	NA	TRBJ2-1	CASSLGGRITYNEQFF	TGTGCCAGCAGCTTGGGCGGTAGGATCACCTACAATGAGCAGTTCTTC
NA	TRBV7-3	NA	TRBJ2-2	CASSSQITGELFF	TGTGCCAGCAGCTCACAGATCACCGGGGAGCTGTTTTTT
NA	TRBV4-2	TRBD2	TRBJ2-1	CASSQTGLAGVGNNEQFF	TGTGCCAGCAGCCAAACAGGACTAGCGGGAGTCGGGAACAATGAGCAGTTCTTC
NA	TRBV7-2	NA	TRBJ2-7	CASSSGTSFGYEQYF	TGTGCCAGCAGCTCAGGAACTAGCTTCGGCTACGAGCAGTACTTC
NA	TRBV2	NA	TRBJ1-4	CASSELGLNEKLFF	TGTGCCAGCAGTGAATTGGGACTCAATGAAAAACTGTTTTTT
NA	TRBV28	NA	TRBJ1-5	CASSSPSLGGIYSNQPQHF	TGTGCCAGCAGTTCGCCGTCCCTAGGGGGTATTTATAGCAATCAGCCCCAGCATTTT
NA	TRBV2	TRBD1	TRBJ1-6	CARGEGQMNNSPLHF	TGTGCCAGGGGAGAGGGACAGATGAATAATTCACCCCTCCACTTT
NA	TRBV12-1	NA	TRBJ1-2	CASFHTVCRRYGYTF	TGTGCCAGCTTTCATACAGTCTGCCGGAGGTATGGCTACACCTTC
NA	TRBV19	NA	TRBJ1-2	CASNSYRYGYTF	TGTGCCAGTAACTCCTACCGCTATGGCTACACCTTC
NA	TRBV19	NA	TRBJ1-1	CASSIYGMNTEAFF	TGTGCCAGTAGTATATACGGTATGAACACTGAAGCTTTCTTT
NA	TRBV18	TRBD1	TRBJ2-1	CASSTRQGSSYNEQFF	TGTGCCAGCTCAACGCGACAGGGCAGCTCCTACAATGAGCAGTTCTTC
once	TRBV5-1	NA	TRBJ1-5	CASSVDGSNQPQHF	TGCGCCAGCAGCGTGGACGGTAGCAATCAGCCCCAGCATTTT
NA	TRBV11-1	NA	TRBJ1-1	CASSSRDTEAFF	TGTGCCAGCAGCTCACGAGACACTGAAGCTTTCTTT
NA	TRBV3-1/TRBV3-2	TRBD1	TRBJ1-1	CASSPTGTDLNTEAFF	TGTGCCAGCAGCCCGACCGGGACAGACTTGAACACTGAAGCTTTCTTT
NA	TRBV3-1/TRBV3-2	TRBD1	TRBJ1-1	CASSPWDRTDTEAFF	TGTGCCAGCAGCCCCTGGGACAGGACTGACACTGAAGCTTTCTTT
NA	TRBV6-5	NA	TRBJ1-2	CASRALRGSYGYTF	TGTGCCAGCAGAGCTCTAAGGGGTTCCTATGGCTACACCTTC
NA	TRBV2	NA	TRBJ2-2	CASRLDRPGTGELFF	TGTGCCAGCAGACTAGACAGGCCGGGGACCGGGGAGCTGTTTTTT
NA	TRBV6-2/TRBV6-3	TRBD1	TRBJ2-1	CASSYSYLLGWDSYNEQFF	TGTGCCAGCAGTTACTCCTATCTTTTGGGGTGGGACAGTTACAATGAGCAGTTCTTC
NA	TRBV2	NA	TRBJ1-2	CASSEASGEVGGYTF	TGTGCCAGCAGTGAAGCTAGCGGGGAAGTTGGTGGCTACACCTTC
NA	TRBV18	NA	TRBJ1-1	CASSSDRNTEAFF	TGTGCCAGCTCATCCGACAGAAACACTGAAGCTTTCTTT
once	TRBV27	TRBD1	TRBJ1-5	CASSPDRGHFDPQPQHF	TGTGCCAGCAGTCCGGACAGGGGGCATTTTGACCCTCAGCCCCAGCATTTT